This T cell receptor beta chain was recorded in a study of spatial heterogeneity in lung cancer. Every TCR cDNA molecule bore a unique molecular identifier. TCRdb ran MiXCR on the 5' RACE reads and lists one entry per CDR3 protein. The sample has 24,000 or so distinct CDR3 sequences, just under 7% seen once; the top ten hold roughly an eighth. This clonotype was seen many times. Time point reported: sample taken at primary tumor resection. Tumor, nontumor lung or frozen PBMC supplied whole RNA that was sequenced unsorted. There were roughly 72 donors, all of them untreated patients with early-stage non-small cell lung cancer. The CDR3 consists of 14 residues. The V end lost 3 bases, the J end lost 3 bases, and 9 bases lay between the germline ends.

The source is a male donor with early-stage non-small cell lung cancer. The sample in question was PBMCs, obtained at surgery. This sequence joins TRBV12-3 or TRBV12-4 and TRBJ1-5, with D uncertain. CDR3 loop: CASSLSKSNQPQHF. The CDR3 DNA is TGTGCCAGCAGTTTGTCCAAGTCCAATCAGCCCCAGCATTTT.